These T cell receptor beta chains were read from a single sample in a study of blood T cell repertoires in COVID-19. Here immunoSEQ multiplex PCR was the method, and the copy in TCRdb shows in-frame clones only, minus some. The sample carries about 210,000 clones, 75% to 90% recorded once. The material sequenced was peripheral blood. These receptors all come from a man between 40 and 49 years old with acute or convalescent COVID-19. Both conserved end residues are trimmed from each CDR3. The order of the fields is V gene, J gene, D gene, CDR3 protein. A D gene is named only where the DNA matches it firmly.

TRBV4-1	TRBJ2-5	NA	ASSPRGAGATIQETQY
TRBV6-2/TRBV6-3	TRBJ1-1	NA	ASSYSTGSARNTEAF
TRBV7-2	TRBJ2-2	NA	ASSLSSQTYTGELF
TRBV27	TRBJ2-1	TRBD2	ASSLLAGAEVEQF
TRBV7-9	TRBJ2-3	TRBD2	ASSRLAEGTDTQY
TRBV5-6	TRBJ2-1	NA	ASSSGRQQF
TRBV28	TRBJ2-1	NA	ASRGAARPNEQF
TRBV7-9	TRBJ1-6	TRBD1	ASSSHRGSSYNSPLH
TRBV20-1	TRBJ2-2	NA	SASGAPEELF
TRBV5-1	TRBJ2-5	NA	ASSWGSGASETQY
TRBV7-9	TRBJ2-2	NA	ASSARDLGARELF
TRBV24-1	TRBJ2-3	TRBD1	ATSDLKGARGTDTQY
TRBV4-3	TRBJ1-1	NA	ASSRRDRRENTEAF
TRBV7-7	TRBJ2-2	NA	ASSLADRTGELF
TRBV4-3	TRBJ2-1	NA	ASSQRTLRSYNEQF
TRBV30	TRBJ1-2	NA	AWSVLGGARANYGYT
TRBV4-3	TRBJ2-1	TRBD2	ASSQDRRLAGPGEQF
TRBV7-2	TRBJ1-5	NA	ASSYGQTRQPQH
TRBV28	TRBJ1-4	TRBD1	ASGQGNEKLF
TRBV30	TRBJ2-5	NA	AWSGGGSEETQY
TRBV6-6	TRBJ1-1	NA	ASLREAF
TRBV7-9	TRBJ2-7	NA	ASSPQLTGYEQY